This entry concerns a single TCR beta chain. What this receptor recognizes is not known. Base qualities were left out, and no much larger clone turns up one base away. This specimen belongs to a study of tumor-infiltrating lymphocytes in localized non-small cell lung cancer (dated by TCRdb to about 2021). Regarding the study in general: Several histologies were represented in the cohort, which also included both smokers and never-smokers as well as patients whose samples were collected after neoadjuvant chemotherapy. The overall ICON cohort was composed of 150 surgical patients with localized non-small cell lung cancer whose tumors were resected. Each patient contributed resected tumor tissue and uninvolved lung tissue from the same patient, described as non-adjacent to the tumor. A total of roughly 51 patients were part of the paired comparison of immunoSEQ T-cell fraction between tumor and uninvolved lung. TCR sequencing was one of several integrated assays, alongside flow cytometry, multiplex immunofluorescence, RNA-seq, exome sequencing and proteomics, applied to the same patients.

The T-cell fraction in tumor and uninvolved lung tissue was provided by TCR sequencing with the immunoSEQ assay. The original methods were these. In the survival analysis, patients were divided into a high T-cell fraction group (upper tertile) and a low T-cell fraction group (lower two tertiles), and the two groups were compared using a log-rank test. Paired tumor versus uninvolved lung differences in T-cell fraction were tested with a signed-rank test. The clones in this table, taken by TCRdb from immuneACCESS, are in-frame only. Not every clone is retained; where verified, under half of the shortfall comes from an unresolved V gene, and the cause of the rest is unknown. The D gene and trimming were derived from the DNA, and the V and J assignments and clone size from that table. This sample has about 23,000 clones in its table, and roughly 71% of those were observed once. The ten most abundant clones make up 14% to 15% of the sample.

Looking up the germline V gene yields CDR1 MDHEN and CDR2 SYDVKM. The CDR3 contains 14 residues, cysteine and phenylalanine counted. The entry retains the CDR3 DNA only, 42 bases that are in frame from base 1. V is clipped by 0 bases and J by 1 base, and the sequence between their germline boundaries is 7 bases long. Enrollment in ICON was initiated in 2016, and the last patient was enrolled in 2018. In a subcohort of approximately 76 patients, fresh tumor and matched uninvolved tissue were collected for in-depth immune analyses, with TCR sequencing among those analyses. No cell sorting was done, and TCR sequencing was instead run on DNA isolated from bulk tissue. Findings and caveats that apply to the study as a whole: No difference in TCR-derived T-cell fraction was observed between the flow cytometry-defined immunotypes IM1 (good prognosis) and IM2 (poor prognosis). Since assay coverage differed from patient to patient depending on how much tissue was available, TCR sequencing was done for only a subset of the cohort. Consistent with immunofluorescence CD3 counts, TCRbeta sequencing supported greater T cell infiltration in tumors than in uninvolved lung tissue. Because different assays used different pieces of the same tissue, intratumor heterogeneity could not be separated from technical variation. Tumor T-cell fraction from TCR sequencing was not associated with recurrence-free survival (p = 0.61).

This TCR was recovered from a human donor with non-small cell lung cancer. The sample was lung tumor tissue. The V gene is TRBV28 and the J gene is TRBJ2-7; no D gene can be assigned with confidence. The nucleotide sequence is TGTGCCAGCAGTTTATGGGCGGATTCCTACGAGCAGTACTTC. Protein translation: CASSLWADSYEQYF.